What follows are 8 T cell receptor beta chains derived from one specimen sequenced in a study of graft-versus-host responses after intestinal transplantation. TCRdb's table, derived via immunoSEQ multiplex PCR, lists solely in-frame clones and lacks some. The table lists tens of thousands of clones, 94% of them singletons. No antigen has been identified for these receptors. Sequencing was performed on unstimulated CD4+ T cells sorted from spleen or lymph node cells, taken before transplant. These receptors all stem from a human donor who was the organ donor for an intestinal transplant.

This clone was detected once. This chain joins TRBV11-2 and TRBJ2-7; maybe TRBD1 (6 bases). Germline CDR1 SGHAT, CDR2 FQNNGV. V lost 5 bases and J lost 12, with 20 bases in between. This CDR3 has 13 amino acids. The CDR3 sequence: CASSLTLDRSTYF. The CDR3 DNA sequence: TGTGCCAGCAGCCTAACTCTTGACAGGAGTACGTACTTC.

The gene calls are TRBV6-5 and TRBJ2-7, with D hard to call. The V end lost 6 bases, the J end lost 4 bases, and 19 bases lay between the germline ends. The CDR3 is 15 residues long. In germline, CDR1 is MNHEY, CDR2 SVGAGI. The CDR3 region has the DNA TGTGCCAGCAGCCGACTCGATCCCTCCGGGTACGAGCAGTACTTC. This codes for CASSRLDPSGYEQYF.

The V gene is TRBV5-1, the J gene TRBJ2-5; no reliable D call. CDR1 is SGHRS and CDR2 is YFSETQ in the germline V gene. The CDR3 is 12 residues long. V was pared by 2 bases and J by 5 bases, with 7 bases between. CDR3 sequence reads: CASSFDRETQYF. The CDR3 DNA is TGCGCCAGCAGCTTCGACCGGGAGACCCAGTACTTC.

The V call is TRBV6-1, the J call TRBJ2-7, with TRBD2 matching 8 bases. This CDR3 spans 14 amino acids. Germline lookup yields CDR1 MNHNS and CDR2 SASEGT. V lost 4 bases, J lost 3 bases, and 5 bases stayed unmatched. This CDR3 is CASSASGGSYEQYF. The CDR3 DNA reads TGTGCCAGCAGTGCGAGCGGGGGCAGCTACGAGCAGTACTTC.

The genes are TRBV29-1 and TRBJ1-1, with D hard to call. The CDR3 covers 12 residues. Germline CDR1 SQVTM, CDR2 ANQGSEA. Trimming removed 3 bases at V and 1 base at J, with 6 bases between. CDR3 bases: TGCAGCGTTGAGAGAGCGAACACTGAAGCTTTCTTT. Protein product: CSVERANTEAFF. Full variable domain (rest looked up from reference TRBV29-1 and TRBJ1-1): SAVISQKPSRDICQRGTSLTIQCQVDSQVTMMFWYRQQPGQSLTLIATANQGSEATYESGFVIDKFPISRPNLTFSTLTVSNMSPEDSSIYLCSVERANTEAFFGQGTRLTVV.

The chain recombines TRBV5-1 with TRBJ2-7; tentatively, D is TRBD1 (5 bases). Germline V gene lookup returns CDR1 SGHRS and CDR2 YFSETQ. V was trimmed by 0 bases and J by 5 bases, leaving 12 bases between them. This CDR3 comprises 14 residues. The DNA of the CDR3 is TGCGCCAGCAGCTTGGATGCAGGGATCAACGAGCAGTACTTC. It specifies CASSLDAGINEQYF. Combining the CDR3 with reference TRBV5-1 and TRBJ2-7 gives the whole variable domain KAGVTQTPRYLIKTRGQQVTLSCSPISGHRSVSWYQQTPGQGLQFLFEYFSETQRNKGNFPGRFSGRQFSNSRSEMNVSTLELGDSALYLCASSLDAGINEQYFGPGTRLTVT.

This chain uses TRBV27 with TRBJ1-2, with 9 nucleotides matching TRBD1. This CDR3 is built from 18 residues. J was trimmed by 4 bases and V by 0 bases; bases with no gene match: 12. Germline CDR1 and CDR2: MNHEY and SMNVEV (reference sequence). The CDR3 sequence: CASSLSWEQGARGYGYTF. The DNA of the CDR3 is TGTGCCAGCAGTTTATCCTGGGAACAGGGGGCCCGGGGCTATGGCTACACCTTC.

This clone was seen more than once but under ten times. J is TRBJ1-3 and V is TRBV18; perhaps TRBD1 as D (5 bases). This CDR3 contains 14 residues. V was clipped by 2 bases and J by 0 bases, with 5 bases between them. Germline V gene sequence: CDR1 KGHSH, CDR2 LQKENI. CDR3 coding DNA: TGTGCCAGCTCACCAGGGGGCTCTGGAAACACCATATATTTT. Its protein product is CASSPGGSGNTIYF. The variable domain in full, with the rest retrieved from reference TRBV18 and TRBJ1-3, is NAGVMQNPRHLVRRRGQEARLRCSPMKGHSHVYWYRQLPEEGLKFMVYLQKENIIDESGMPKERFSAEFPKEGPSILRIQQVVRGDSAAYFCASSPGGSGNTIYFGEGSWLTVV.